This T cell receptor beta chain appears in the sequencing data of a study of blood T cells in healthy people across ages. Study results and limitations: Older age coincided with a roughly linear decline in TCR beta diversity per million T cells. The CMV status of each donor remained undetermined, and this could have confounded shifts in expanded clonotypes.

The use of a sample-barcoded 5' primer and a J-beta primer mix characterized a second PCR of about 7 to 12 cycles. A 12-random-nucleotide template-switch adaptor tagged each cDNA molecule. TCRdb reprocessed the 5' RACE reads via MiXCR and lists one record per CDR3 protein. The data show approximately 1.5 million distinct CDR3 sequences, with about 31% seen just once and 11% held by the top ten. CDR1 is LGHNA and CDR2 is YNFKEQ in the germline V gene. The CDR3 is made up of 16 amino acids. J was trimmed by 5 bases and V by 4 bases; bases with no gene match: 7. This clonotype was counted many times. Its antigen is as yet unknown.

This sequence joins TRBV4-2 and TRBJ2-1; the match to TRBD2 covers 11 bases. The sample consisted of blood. The origin of this receptor is a woman in her 30s in good health. The chain's CDR3 is CASSLPTSGIDNEQFF. CDR3 nucleotide sequence: TGTGCCAGCAGCCTGCCGACTAGCGGGATAGACAATGAGCAGTTCTTC.